The sequence of this TCR beta chain was determined in a study of cytomegalovirus exposure and HLA in healthy donors. Using immunoSEQ multiplex PCR, the repertoire was profiled, and TCRdb retains in-frame clones only, with some absent. Of over 85,000 clones in the sample, approximately 90% were seen once. Remarks on this clone: Its antigen is currently unknown.

This CDR3 is 15 amino acids long. Per the germline V gene, CDR1 is MDHEN and CDR2 is SYDVKM. The ends lost 5 bases at V and 2 bases at J; junction bases unmatched: 6. Overall study results and limits: High specificity and sensitivity for cytomegalovirus status were reported for the classifier. Usually a TCR sequence was rare, but some public TCRs were found in many donors.

The sequencing input was PBMCs. V gene TRBV28 combines with J gene TRBJ2-1; TRBD2 matches 7 bases. This clonotype was obtained from a woman aged 18-30 years in good health and CMV-seronegative. The chain's CDR3 is CASSKGGRPYNEQFF. In DNA, the CDR3 is TGTGCCAGCAGTAAAGGCGGGAGACCCTACAATGAGCAGTTCTTC.